One sample yielded the 20 T cell receptor beta chains listed below, sequenced in a study of OX40 agonist ivuxolimab in advanced cancers. The assay was immunoSEQ multiplex PCR, and TCRdb's table has in-frame clones only and misses some. This sample has tens of thousands of clones, with more than 80% found just once. Material: CD4+ or CD8+ T cells sorted from blood, obtained in a trial of the OX40 agonist ivuxolimab. Receptor source: an adult with an advanced solid tumor such as melanoma, head and neck, liver or kidney cancer.

The chain has TRBV5-4 and TRBJ1-1, with D unclear. The ends were cut back, 0 bases at V and 1 base at J, with 7 bases in the middle. Germline V CDR1 and CDR2: SGHNT, YYREEE (reference sequence). The CDR3 totals 14 residues. The CDR3 sequence: CASSLEGRNTEAFF. In DNA form, the CDR3 reads TGTGCCAGCAGCTTGGAGGGTCGGAACACTGAAGCTTTCTTT.

The J gene is TRBJ2-7, the V gene TRBV11-2; 7 bases agree with TRBD1. CDR1 is SGHAT, CDR2 FQNNGV, per germline. The CDR3 contains 14 residues. Losses at the gene ends were 5 bases for V and 0 bases for J; bases not matched to a gene: 4. This CDR3 is CASSLDRASYEQYF. CDR3 DNA: TGTGCCAGCAGCCTCGACAGGGCCTCCTACGAGCAGTACTTC. The full variable domain, in which reference TRBV11-2 and TRBJ2-7 provide the parts outside the CDR3, is EAGVAQSPRYKIIEKRQSVAFWCNPISGHATLYWYQQILGQGPKLLIQFQNNGVVDDSQLPKDRFSAERLKGVDSTLKIQPAKLEDSAVYLCASSLDRASYEQYFGPGTRLTVT.

V usage is TRBV5-4 and J usage is TRBJ2-7; D unclear. With 1 base removed from V and 4 bases from J, the gap between germline ends came to 15 bases. The CDR3 has 15 amino acids. The germline CDR1 and CDR2 sequences are SGHNT and YYREEE (reference sequence). The DNA for the CDR3 is TGTGCCAGCAGCTTGAGTCCTACAACCGAATACGAGCAGTACTTC. Its protein product is CASSLSPTTEYEQYF.

V gene TRBV19 combines with J gene TRBJ2-1; 10 positions match TRBD2. This CDR3 comprises 15 residues. J lost 8 bases, V lost 4 bases, and 8 bases had no gene match. The germline V gene encodes CDR1 LNHDA and CDR2 SQIVND (reference sequence). CDR3 nucleotide sequence: TGTGCCAGTAGTAATCAAGCGGGGGGGCCAGATGAGCAGTTCTTC. Its translation: CASSNQAGGPDEQFF.

The rearrangement uses TRBV5-6 and TRBJ1-6; TRBD1 might be the D (6 bases). V lost 4 bases to trimming and J lost 0 bases, with 17 bases between them. The germline V gene encodes CDR1 SGHDT and CDR2 YYEEEE. The CDR3 loop spans 18 amino acids. CDR3: CASSTPTTGSSYNSPLHF. The CDR3 nucleotides read TGTGCCAGCAGCACACCGACCACAGGGAGCTCCTATAATTCACCCCTCCACTTT.

The chain joins TRBV7-2 to TRBJ1-2; D gene uncertain. The length of the CDR3 is 16 residues. From germline, CDR1 is SGHTA and CDR2 FQGNSA. Deletions cut 4 bases from V and 0 bases from J, with 15 bases between. The CDR3 loop reads CASSSPWATANYGYTF. The CDR3 DNA sequence: TGTGCCAGCAGCTCCCCGTGGGCTACAGCTAACTATGGCTACACCTTC.

This rearrangement joins TRBV4-2 to TRBJ2-2, with 10 positions matching TRBD1. Germline V lookup: CDR1 LGHNA, CDR2 YNFKEQ. This CDR3 has 18 residues. V dropped 1 base and J dropped 7; count of bases not matched to a gene: 12. CDR3 sequence: CASSQVGGQGPGYGELFF. The CDR3 nucleotides read TGTGCCAGCAGCCAAGTCGGGGGACAGGGGCCAGGGTACGGGGAGCTGTTTTTT.

V usage is TRBV4-1 and J usage is TRBJ1-1; D may be TRBD1 (6 bases). Looked up from germline, CDR1 is MGHRA and CDR2 is YSYEKL. The V gene lost 0 bases and the J gene lost 4 bases, with 18 bases spanning the gap. The CDR3 sequence is 17 residues long. In DNA form, the CDR3 reads TGCGCCAGCAGCCAAGATGGGGGCGTATTCCTGGGCACTGAAGCTTTCTTT. Its protein product is CASSQDGGVFLGTEAFF.

This sequence joins TRBV6-1 and TRBJ2-1, with a weak D call TRBD1 (5 bases). The CDR3 totals 15 residues. The V gene's germline CDR1 is MNHNS and CDR2 SASEGT. V was clipped by 4 bases and J by 2 bases, with 12 bases between them. Here the CDR3 DNA reads TGTGCCAGCAGTGTTAACAGGATAACCTACAATGAGCAGTTCTTC. Translating it yields CASSVNRITYNEQFF.

V gene TRBV19 combines with J gene TRBJ1-5; D may be TRBD1 (6 bases). Germline lookup yields CDR1 LNHDA and CDR2 SQIVND (reference sequence). Trimming took off 5 bases at V and 8 bases at J, with 19 bases between the two ends. The CDR3 is made up of 15 amino acids. This CDR3 is CASSAPGEGFKPQHF. In nucleotides, the CDR3 is TGTGCCAGTAGTGCCCCAGGGGAGGGCTTCAAGCCCCAGCATTTT.

The rearrangement links TRBV5-4 to TRBJ2-3, with 9 bases aligning to TRBD2. Trimming took 3 bases from V and 2 from J; bases not matched to a gene: 4. CDR1 SGHNT and CDR2 YYREEE come from the germline V gene (reference sequence). This CDR3 contains 15 residues. The CDR3 sequence is CASSWSGGYTDTQYF. In nucleotides, the CDR3 is TGTGCCAGCAGCTGGAGCGGGGGGTACACAGATACGCAGTATTTT.

This rearrangement joins TRBV6-5 to TRBJ2-7, with TRBD1 identical over 7 bases. CDR1 and CDR2 (germline): MNHEY, SVGAGI. This CDR3 is built from 12 residues. V lost 6 bases, J lost 4 bases, and 3 bases stayed unmatched. CDR3 protein: CASRGQFYEQYV. The CDR3 nucleotides are TGTGCCAGCAGGGGACAGTTTTACGAGCAGTACGTC.

V and J are TRBV5-4 and TRBJ1-2; 7 bases agree with TRBD1. The CDR3 loop spans 13 amino acids. V dropped 4 bases and J dropped 2; count of bases not matched to a gene: 2. Germline V gene lookup returns CDR1 SGHNT and CDR2 YYREEE (reference sequence). The CDR3 nucleotides read TGTGCCAGCAGCGACAGGGTCAACTATGGCTACACCTTC. It encodes CASSDRVNYGYTF.

The J gene is TRBJ1-2, the V gene TRBV7-9, with D perhaps matching TRBD1 (5 bases). CDR3 size: 12 residues. Germline-derived CDR1 and CDR2 are SEHNR and FQNEAQ (reference sequence). The V end was cut by 5 bases, the J end by 7 bases, with 11 bases between. The CDR3 region is CASSPGSSGYTF. CDR3 DNA: TGTGCCAGCAGCCCAGGGTCGTCTGGCTACACCTTC.

This clone has a single count. The rearrangement links TRBV6-5 to TRBJ2-1, with TRBD2 as a possible D gene (5 bases). CDR3 length: 15 amino acids. Germline CDR1 reads MNHEY; CDR2 reads SVGAGI. V lost 6 bases, J lost 3 bases, and 15 bases lay in between. CDR3 nucleotides: TGTGCCAGCAGACCCGCGGGCGTTGGCTACAATGAGCAGTTCTTC. It is translated as CASRPAGVGYNEQFF.

The rearrangement links TRBV28 to TRBJ1-5; 9 nucleotides align to TRBD1. The CDR3 extends over 14 amino acids. Looked up from germline, CDR1 is MDHEN and CDR2 is SYDVKM. J lost 11 bases, V lost 6 bases, and 11 bases had no gene match. CDR3 in DNA: TGTGCCAGCAGCCGCCGGGACAGGGCTATGGCCCAGCATTTT. Protein sequence: CASSRRDRAMAQHF.

CDR3 region: CASGPQGGNSPLHF. The CDR3 DNA is TGTGCCAGCGGCCCCCAAGGAGGAAATTCACCCCTCCACTTT. The chain uses TRBV6-6 and TRBJ1-6; D gene uncertain. The CDR3 spans 14 residues. The ends were cut back, 8 bases at V and 7 bases at J, with 15 bases in the middle. The germline V gene encodes CDR1 MNHNY and CDR2 SVGAGI (reference sequence).

This clone was seen only once. The V call is TRBV2, the J call TRBJ2-7, with 9 positions matching TRBD1. The V and J ends lost 6 bases and 0 bases, in that order; junction bases with no gene match: 3. Germline V gives CDR1 SNHLY, CDR2 FYNNEI. This CDR3 is built from 14 residues. The CDR3 region has the DNA TGTGCCAGCAGCCGGACAGGGGTCTCCTACGAGCAGTACTTC. It is translated as CASSRTGVSYEQYF.

The chain couples TRBV2 to TRBJ1-5; the match to TRBD1 covers 9 bases. With V trimmed by 4 bases and J by 6 bases, 4 bases remained unmatched. The germline V gene encodes CDR1 SNHLY and CDR2 FYNNEI. This CDR3 has 14 residues. CDR3 in DNA: TGTGCCAGCAGTGTACAGGGGGCGGGTCAGCCCCAGCATTTT. Amino acid sequence: CASSVQGAGQPQHF.

This clone occurred once. The chain couples TRBV7-2 to TRBJ2-2; 7 positions match TRBD1. V shed 5 bases and J 5 bases; nucleotides not matched to a gene: 11. Germline assignment: CDR1 SGHTA and CDR2 FQGNSA. The CDR3 is 16 amino acids. The CDR3 coding sequence is TGTGCCAGCAGCCCACCGGGACAGAGAGTTACCGGGGAGCTGTTTTTT. It encodes CASSPPGQRVTGELFF.